These 25 T cell receptor beta chains came from one sample sequenced in a study of T cell changes during pregnancy in multiple sclerosis. Produced via immunoSEQ multiplex PCR; TCRdb's table is partial and in-frame only. The sample contains approximately 37,000 clones, roughly 89% of which appear only once. Sequencing used CD4+ T cells from peripheral blood mononuclear cells, obtained in the first trimester of pregnancy. These receptors all come from a female donor with multiple sclerosis, enrolled in a pregnancy study.

The V gene is TRBV18, the J gene TRBJ1-2, with 10 bases that match TRBD1. The CDR3 totals 13 residues. Germline V gene sequence: CDR1 KGHSH, CDR2 LQKENI. Germline trimming cut 3 bases from V and 7 bases from J; bases unmatched to any gene: 2. CDR3 DNA sequence: TGTGCCAGCTCACCGGGGACAGGGGCTGGCTACACCTTC. Protein sequence: CASSPGTGAGYTF.

The chain carries TRBV19 and TRBJ2-3; 7 positions match TRBD2. Germline CDR1 is LNHDA and CDR2 is SQIVND (reference sequence). The CDR3 length is 16 residues. The V gene end was trimmed by 7 bases and the J gene end by 2 bases; junction bases not matched to a gene: 12. The CDR3 nucleotides are TGTGCCAGTAATTCTCAAGCGGGACCCTCCACAGATACGCAGTATTTT. The encoded protein is CASNSQAGPSTDTQYF.

The chain has TRBV27 and TRBJ1-2; D is undetermined. The CDR3 is 17 residues long. The V gene's germline CDR1 is MNHEY and CDR2 SMNVEV (reference sequence). Trimming pared 3 bases from V and 4 bases from J, leaving 21 bases between. In DNA, the CDR3 is TGTGCCAGCAGTTTCCGTGTCGGGTCAGACCTTCTCTATGGCTACACCTTC. Protein sequence: CASSFRVGSDLLYGYTF.

V usage is TRBV29-1 and J usage is TRBJ2-3; 7 positions agree with TRBD1. Germline values: CDR1 SQVTM, CDR2 ANQGSEA. The CDR3 runs 13 residues. The V segment lost 6 bases and the J segment 3 bases; nucleotides outside the gene matches: 6. CDR3 sequence: CSVRQGSTDTQYF. The CDR3 coding sequence is TGCAGCGTAAGACAGGGCTCGACAGATACGCAGTATTTT.

The rearrangement uses TRBV6-1 and TRBJ1-5; D may be TRBD1 (6 bases). The V end was cut by 6 bases, the J end by 1 base, with 10 bases between. Per germline, CDR1 MNHNS and CDR2 SASEGT. The CDR3 is 14 residues long. DNA of the CDR3: TGTGCCAGCAGCAAGGGGGTGAGCAATCAGCCCCAGCATTTT. It codes for CASSKGVSNQPQHF.

The CDR3: CASSFRAEAFF. CDR3 nucleotide sequence: TGTGCCAGCAGCTTCAGGGCTGAAGCTTTCTTT. The chain couples TRBV5-6 to TRBJ1-1, with D possibly being TRBD1 (5 bases). Germline CDR1 and CDR2: SGHDT and YYEEEE. Trimming pared 2 bases from V and 6 bases from J, leaving 5 bases between. The CDR3 covers 11 residues.

V and J are TRBV10-3 and TRBJ2-7; TRBD2 matches 12 bases. Germline lookup yields CDR1 ENHRY and CDR2 SYGVKD. This CDR3 has 14 residues. After removal of 9 bases from V and 1 base from J, the junction contained 4 bases not matched to a gene. The CDR3 region has the DNA TGTGCCATAGGACTAGCGGGATGGTCCTACGAGCAGTACTTC. Residues: CAIGLAGWSYEQYF.

The chain recombines TRBV6-1 with TRBJ2-3; D is uncertain. From germline, CDR1 is MNHNS and CDR2 SASEGT. There are 13 residues in the CDR3. Trimming stripped 5 bases from V and 5 bases from J, with 11 bases between. The CDR3 protein is CASSIRVEDTQYF. CDR3 bases: TGTGCCAGCAGTATCCGGGTAGAAGATACGCAGTATTTT.

The V call is TRBV20-1, the J call TRBJ1-1; D gene uncertain. V shed 2 bases and J shed 9 bases, with 7 bases lying between them. Germline V gene lookup returns CDR1 DFQATT and CDR2 SNEGSKA (reference sequence). The CDR3 consists of 10 residues. The CDR3 reads CSARLEKAFF. CDR3 sequence (DNA): TGCAGTGCTAGATTGGAGAAAGCTTTCTTT.

In this sample, this clone turned up once. This rearrangement joins TRBV6-6 to TRBJ1-2; the match to TRBD1 covers 9 bases. The CDR3 consists of 16 residues. The germline CDR1 and CDR2 sequences are MNHNY and SVGAGI (reference sequence). V shed 6 bases and J 4 bases; nucleotides not matched to a gene: 12. CDR3: CASRPNNRGRIYGYTF. Written as DNA, the CDR3 is TGTGCCAGCAGACCAAATAACAGGGGGCGCATCTATGGCTACACCTTC.

This chain uses TRBV5-1 with TRBJ2-1; 10 bases are shared with TRBD2. Germline V lookup: CDR1 SGHRS, CDR2 YFSETQ. The ends lost 4 bases at V and 0 bases at J; junction bases unmatched: 16. This CDR3 contains 20 residues. The CDR3 reads CASSTSGTSARQSSYNEQFF. DNA for the CDR3: TGCGCCAGCAGCACATCCGGGACTAGCGCCCGACAGAGCTCCTACAATGAGCAGTTCTTC.

The J gene is TRBJ2-5, the V gene TRBV5-1; tentatively, D is TRBD2 (6 bases). This CDR3 is 15 amino acids long. Trimming left V 0 bases short and J 5 bases short, with 14 bases between. The germline V gene has CDR1 SGHRS and CDR2 YFSETQ. In nucleotides, the CDR3 is TGCGCCAGCAGCTTGGAGGCGGGAAAGGTGGAGACCCAGTACTTC. Amino acid sequence: CASSLEAGKVETQYF.

The chain is built from TRBV29-1 and TRBJ2-1; 8 bases fit TRBD2. In germline, CDR1 is SQVTM, CDR2 ANQGSEA. V trimming: 4 bases; J trimming: 9 bases; junction bases outside the gene matches: 5. This CDR3 spans 12 amino acids. The CDR3: CSVGLAGLEQFF. CDR3 DNA sequence: TGCAGCGTTGGGCTAGCGGGTCTTGAGCAGTTCTTC.

The rearrangement links TRBV28 to TRBJ2-1, with 10 bases fitting TRBD2. The CDR3 length is 15 residues. Germline CDR1 is MDHEN and CDR2 is SYDVKM. Losses at the gene ends were 8 bases for V and 1 base for J; bases not matched to a gene: 5. CDR3 sequence reads: CASRAGGPSYNEQFF. The CDR3 coding sequence is TGTGCCAGCCGAGCGGGAGGGCCTTCCTACAATGAGCAGTTCTTC.

The CDR3 loop reads CASSYRLVDEQFF. The CDR3 region has the DNA TGTGCCAGCAGTTACCGGCTAGTGGATGAGCAGTTCTTC. J is TRBJ2-1 and V is TRBV6-6; no clear D gene. Germline CDR1 reads MNHNY; CDR2 reads SVGAGI (reference sequence). The CDR3 runs to 13 residues. The V end lost 2 bases, the J end lost 8 bases, and 10 bases lay between the germline ends.

The rearrangement uses TRBV5-4 and TRBJ2-5, with TRBD2 identical over 7 bases. With V trimmed by 2 bases and J by 5 bases, 6 bases remained unmatched. Germline values: CDR1 SGHNT, CDR2 YYREEE (reference sequence). The CDR3 has 14 residues. Here the CDR3 reads CASSFKTSSETQYF. The CDR3 DNA follows: TGTGCCAGCAGCTTTAAGACTAGCAGTGAGACCCAGTACTTC.

This chain joins TRBV12-5 and TRBJ2-7, with 8 bases that match TRBD1. CDR3 length equals 15 residues. The germline V gene encodes CDR1 LGHNT and CDR2 FRNRAP. V was clipped by 0 bases and J by 4 bases; unmatched bases: 5. CDR3 protein: CASGLVRDRRYEQYF. As DNA, the CDR3 is TGTGCTAGTGGTTTGGTAAGGGACAGGAGATACGAGCAGTACTTC.

This chain joins TRBV30 and TRBJ1-2, with D unresolved. The CDR3 covers 14 residues. The germline V gene has CDR1 GTSNPN and CDR2 SVGIG (reference sequence). Between the trimmed V and J ends, which lost 0 bases and 8 bases, there was a span of 16 bases. The CDR3, as DNA: TGTGCCTGGAGTGTACGAATAGCATCGGGGGGCTACACCTTC. Protein sequence: CAWSVRIASGGYTF.

This chain joins TRBV5-6 and TRBJ2-3, with TRBD2 matching over 13 bases. CDR3 length: 18 amino acids. The germline V gene has CDR1 SGHDT and CDR2 YYEEEE. After removal of 1 base from V and 4 bases from J, the junction contained 9 bases not matched to a gene. The CDR3 DNA is TGTGCCAGCAGCTTGTTCGGACTAGCGGGAGAAGAGGCAGATACGCAGTATTTT. Translated, it gives CASSLFGLAGEEADTQYF.

The rearrangement links TRBV18 to TRBJ2-7, with 8 bases lining up with TRBD1. Germline V gene lookup returns CDR1 KGHSH and CDR2 LQKENI. The CDR3 consists of 13 residues. The V gene end was trimmed by 5 bases and the J gene end by 7 bases; junction bases not matched to a gene: 7. CDR3 in amino acids: CASSSGQGPEQYF. In nucleotides, the CDR3 is TGTGCCAGCTCATCCGGACAGGGCCCTGAGCAGTACTTC.

The CDR3 loop reads CASSLDYSGRGSGELFF. In DNA, the CDR3 is TGTGCCAGCAGCTTAGACTACTCCGGGAGAGGATCCGGGGAGCTGTTTTTT. The chain joins TRBV7-9 to TRBJ2-2, with D maybe TRBD2 (6 bases). The germline V and J ends were trimmed by 1 base and 6 bases, with 18 bases remaining between them. CDR3 length equals 17 residues. The germline gives CDR1 SEHNR, CDR2 FQNEAQ (reference sequence).

CDR3 coding DNA: TGTGCCTGGGTGAGGGGGCTGGGTGACTATGGCTACACCTTC. The encoded protein is CAWVRGLGDYGYTF. The chain links TRBV30 to TRBJ1-2, with 7 bases fitting TRBD1. The CDR3 length is 14 residues. Unmatched junction bases numbered 9, after V lost 5 bases and J lost 3 bases. Germline CDR1 GTSNPN, CDR2 SVGIG (reference sequence). Supplemented by reference TRBV30 and TRBJ1-2, the full variable domain reads SQTIHQWPATLVQPVGSPLSLECTVEGTSNPNLYWYRQAAGRGLQLLFYSVGIGQISSEVPQNLSASRPQDRQFILSSKKLLLSDSGFYLCAWVRGLGDYGYTFGSGTRLTVV.

This clone was picked up one time. This chain connects TRBV30 to TRBJ1-1; D is undetermined. Germline CDR1 is GTSNPN and CDR2 is SVGIG (reference sequence). The V end was cut by 1 base, the J end by 3 bases, with 9 bases between. This CDR3 region has 13 residues. The CDR3: CAWSGRRDTEAFF. CDR3 nucleotide sequence: TGTGCCTGGAGTGGGAGGCGGGACACTGAAGCTTTCTTT.

The CDR3 is CASTSPGSYNEQFF. The CDR3 nucleotides read TGTGCCAGCACCTCTCCGGGGTCCTACAATGAGCAGTTCTTC. The J gene is TRBJ2-1, the V gene TRBV6-5, with D possibly TRBD2 on 5 matching bases. Looked up from germline, CDR1 is MNHEY and CDR2 is SVGAGI. CDR3 length: 14 amino acids. V was trimmed by 7 bases and J by 1 base, leaving 11 bases between them.

This rearrangement joins TRBV27 to TRBJ2-2; the D gene is possibly TRBD1 (6 bases). From germline, CDR1 is MNHEY and CDR2 SMNVEV (reference sequence). V gave up 5 bases and J gave up 6 bases, with 7 bases separating them. The CDR3 has 12 amino acids. The CDR3 DNA reads as TGTGCCAGCAGTAGACAGGCCGGGGAGCTGTTTTTT. It translates to CASSRQAGELFF.